This passage covers 32 T cell receptor beta chains from one sample sequenced in a study of blood T cell repertoires in COVID-19. This table comes from immunoSEQ multiplex PCR, and its TCRdb copy is limited to in-frame clones, with some not included. The sample lists fewer than 200,000 clones, 70% to 90% occurring once. The sequenced sample was peripheral blood. Every receptor here comes from a man in his forties with acute or convalescent COVID-19.

This chain uses TRBV7-3 with TRBJ2-3; TRBD1 matches at 7 bases. The trim removed 2 bases at V and 0 bases at J, leaving 5 bases unmatched. The V gene's germline CDR1 is SGHTA and CDR2 FQGTGA. The CDR3 extends over 16 amino acids. The CDR3 sequence is CASSLGRQGSTDTQYF. DNA for the CDR3: TGTGCCAGCAGCTTAGGACGACAGGGCAGCACAGATACGCAGTATTTT.

The chain couples TRBV6-5 to TRBJ2-7; 12 bases are shared with TRBD2. The CDR3 runs 15 residues. Germline trimming cut 5 bases from V and 6 bases from J; bases unmatched to any gene: 8. Germline assignment: CDR1 MNHEY and CDR2 SVGAGI. This CDR3 reads CASSTGLAGTGEQYF. In DNA form, the CDR3 reads TGTGCCAGCAGTACCGGACTAGCGGGGACAGGCGAGCAGTACTTC.

The V gene is TRBV4-2, the J gene TRBJ2-7; a weak D match, TRBD1 (5 bases). V lost 4 bases and J 2 bases, leaving 12 bases between the germline ends. CDR1 and CDR2 (germline): LGHNA, YNFKEQ. The CDR3 length is 14 residues. This chain's CDR3 is CASSPNTGAYEQYF. The CDR3 nucleotides are TGTGCCAGCAGCCCTAATACAGGAGCCTACGAGCAGTACTTC.

This rearrangement joins TRBV19 to TRBJ2-5, with TRBD1 matching over 11 bases. The V segment lost 8 bases and the J segment 4 bases; nucleotides outside the gene matches: 9. Germline lookup yields CDR1 LNHDA and CDR2 SQIVND (reference sequence). The CDR3 has 15 residues. The chain's CDR3 is CASSSDRGRIETQYF. The CDR3 DNA reads as TGTGCCAGTTCGTCGGACAGGGGGCGAATAGAGACCCAGTACTTC.

The V gene is TRBV11-2, the J gene TRBJ2-3, with 8 nucleotides matching TRBD2. V trimming: 5 bases; J trimming: 3 bases; junction bases outside the gene matches: 10. CDR1 is SGHAT, CDR2 FQNNGV, per germline. The CDR3 totals 16 residues. The DNA for the CDR3 is TGTGCCAGCAGCCGTGTAGCGGGGAACCCGACAGATACGCAGTATTTT. This gives the protein CASSRVAGNPTDTQYF. The variable domain in full, with the rest retrieved from reference TRBV11-2 and TRBJ2-3, is EAGVAQSPRYKIIEKRQSVAFWCNPISGHATLYWYQQILGQGPKLLIQFQNNGVVDDSQLPKDRFSAERLKGVDSTLKIQPAKLEDSAVYLCASSRVAGNPTDTQYFGPGTRLTVL.

This clone turned up a few times. The chain couples TRBV7-2 to TRBJ1-1; D remains ambiguous. The CDR3 contains 12 residues. V was trimmed by 5 bases and J by 4 bases, leaving 8 bases between them. Germline V gene lookup returns CDR1 SGHTA and CDR2 FQGNSA. The CDR3 is CASSHGGTEAFF. CDR3 nucleotide sequence: TGTGCCAGCAGCCATGGCGGCACTGAAGCTTTCTTT. The variable domain in full, with the rest retrieved from reference TRBV7-2 and TRBJ1-1, is GAGVSQSPSNKVTEKGKDVELRCDPISGHTALYWYRQSLGQGLEFLIYFQGNSAPDKSGLPSDRFSAERTGGSVSTLTIQRTQQEDSAVYLCASSHGGTEAFFGQGTRLTVV.

The J gene is TRBJ1-6, the V gene TRBV11-2, with unresolved D. Germline CDR1 SGHAT, CDR2 FQNNGV. The CDR3 has 12 amino acids. Trimming pared 5 bases from V and 15 bases from J, leaving 14 bases between. The CDR3 bases are TGTGCCAGCAGCCGTTTCTCCGGTAACCTCCACTTT. Amino acid sequence: CASSRFSGNLHF.

V usage is TRBV3-1 (or the pseudogene TRBV3-2) and J usage is TRBJ2-7, with D possibly matching TRBD2 (6 bases). Per germline, CDR1 LGHDT and CDR2 YNNKEL (reference sequence). The V end was cut by 5 bases, the J end by 3 bases, with 23 bases between. This CDR3 spans 17 amino acids. In DNA form, the CDR3 reads TGTGCCAGCAGCACGGGTCCAGGCGGGGTAAAGGGCTACGAGCAGTACTTC. It is translated as CASSTGPGGVKGYEQYF.

V and J are TRBV12-3 or TRBV12-4 and TRBJ1-1, with TRBD1 matching over 9 bases. V dropped 1 base and J dropped 8; count of bases not matched to a gene: 2. The CDR3 extends over 13 amino acids. The CDR3: CASSLGTGAEAFF. The CDR3 region has the DNA TGTGCCAGCAGTTTAGGGACAGGGGCAGAAGCTTTCTTT.

This clone was counted once. The rearrangement links TRBV18 to TRBJ2-3, with D unresolved. Germline V CDR1 and CDR2: KGHSH, LQKENI. V was clipped by 5 bases and J by 6 bases, with 9 bases between them. The CDR3 has 12 amino acids. CDR3 sequence (DNA): TGTGCCAGCTCAAACGACGGGGATACGCAGTATTTT. Translation gives CASSNDGDTQYF. Using reference TRBV18 and TRBJ2-3 for the parts outside the CDR3, the full variable domain is NAGVMQNPRHLVRRRGQEARLRCSPMKGHSHVYWYRQLPEEGLKFMVYLQKENIIDESGMPKERFSAEFPKEGPSILRIQQVVRGDSAAYFCASSNDGDTQYFGPGTRLTVL.

The chain links TRBV27 to TRBJ2-2; D may be TRBD2 (5 bases). CDR1 is MNHEY, CDR2 SMNVEV, per germline (reference sequence). V lost 5 bases and J 6 bases, leaving 16 bases between the germline ends. CDR3 length equals 15 residues. The DNA of the CDR3 is TGTGCCAGCAGTCCCCGGACCCTCGGGGCCGGGGAGCTGTTTTTT. Translation: CASSPRTLGAGELFF.

A few counts support this clone. The V gene is TRBV7-9, the J gene TRBJ2-2; 14 bases align to TRBD2. The CDR3 length is 18 residues. Looked up from germline, CDR1 is SEHNR and CDR2 is FQNEAQ (reference sequence). The V and J ends lost 6 bases and 1 base, in that order; junction bases with no gene match: 7. The CDR3: CASRPKTSGGENTGELFF. DNA of the CDR3: TGTGCCAGCAGACCCAAGACTAGCGGGGGGGAGAACACCGGGGAGCTGTTTTTT.

The J gene is TRBJ2-2, the V gene TRBV27, with TRBD1 matching 9 bases. This CDR3 is 18 amino acids long. Germline V gene lookup returns CDR1 MNHEY and CDR2 SMNVEV (reference sequence). V trimming: 7 bases; J trimming: 4 bases; junction bases outside the gene matches: 16. The CDR3 loop is CASTSWGFGTGSTGELFF. DNA for the CDR3: TGTGCCAGCACCAGTTGGGGATTTGGGACAGGGTCCACCGGGGAGCTGTTTTTT.

The chain is built from TRBV28 and TRBJ2-7; 7 positions agree with TRBD2. The CDR3 loop spans 15 amino acids. Germline trimming cut 3 bases from V and 5 bases from J; bases unmatched to any gene: 10. Germline V gene data show CDR1 as MDHEN and CDR2 as SYDVKM. CDR3 DNA: TGTGCCAGCAGTTTGCCTGTTCCAGGGAGGGACGAGCAGTACTTC. As protein: CASSLPVPGRDEQYF. Together with reference TRBV28 and TRBJ2-7, the CDR3 gives the full variable domain: DVKVTQSSRYLVKRTGEKVFLECVQDMDHENMFWYRQDPGLGLRLIYFSYDVKMKEKGDIPEGYSVSREKKERFSLILESASTNQTSMYLCASSLPVPGRDEQYFGPGTRLTVT.

For the CDR3, the DNA is TGTGCCATCAGTGAAGGGGGTACTAATGAAAAACTGTTTTTT. It yields the protein CAISEGGTNEKLFF. V and J are TRBV10-3 and TRBJ1-4; tentative D call: TRBD1 (6 bases). CDR1 is ENHRY, CDR2 SYGVKD, per germline. The germline V and J ends were trimmed by 3 bases and 2 bases, with 7 bases remaining between them. The CDR3 has 14 amino acids.

A remark on this clone: One end of the junction does not line up with germline, which may come from a read error. This chain uses TRBV2 with TRBJ1-5, with 9 bases that match TRBD1. The CDR3 consists of 14 residues. Germline CDR1 is SNHLY and CDR2 is FYNNEI. The CDR3 spells CASGSGTGLIRAAF. The CDR3 DNA reads as TGTGCCAGCGGATCCGGGACAGGGCTAATCAGAGCCGCCTTT.

The chain is built from TRBV27 and TRBJ1-2; D is unresolved. This CDR3 region has 14 residues. With 5 bases removed from V and 4 bases from J, the gap between germline ends came to 14 bases. The germline V gene encodes CDR1 MNHEY and CDR2 SMNVEV (reference sequence). The CDR3 region is CASSATSRGYGYTF. The CDR3 DNA reads TGTGCCAGCAGTGCGACCTCACGGGGCTATGGCTACACCTTC.

This chain connects TRBV9 to TRBJ2-7; TRBD2 might be the D (6 bases). The V and J ends lost 3 bases and 6 bases respectively, with 16 bases between them. This CDR3 is 14 amino acids long. Germline V gives CDR1 SGDLS, CDR2 YYNGEE. The CDR3 is CASSAPTSGGEQYF. CDR3 sequence (DNA): TGTGCCAGCAGCGCCCCTACTTCCGGGGGCGAGCAGTACTTC.

The chain has TRBV5-1 and TRBJ2-3; D unresolved. Trimming cost V 2 bases and J 6 bases, with 13 bases left between them. CDR3 size: 14 residues. Germline values: CDR1 SGHRS, CDR2 YFSETQ. In nucleotides, the CDR3 is TGCGCCAGCAGCTTACTTCTAGAGGCCGATACGCAGTATTTT. Protein: CASSLLLEADTQYF.

This rearrangement joins TRBV7-2 to TRBJ1-5; 12 nucleotides align to TRBD1. Germline loops: CDR1 SGHTA, CDR2 FQGNSA. The CDR3 covers 16 residues. Trimming took 3 bases from V and 2 from J; bases not matched to a gene: 2. CDR3 nucleotide sequence: TGTGCCAGCAGCTTCGGGACAGGGGGCGGCAATCAGCCCCAGCATTTT. Translating it yields CASSFGTGGGNQPQHF.

The rearrangement uses TRBV9 and TRBJ1-2; TRBD1 aligns across 8 bases. V dropped 4 bases and J dropped 8; count of bases not matched to a gene: 4. Germline CDR1 reads SGDLS; CDR2 reads YYNGEE. The CDR3 extends over 12 amino acids. CDR3 sequence: CASSLTGVGYTF. The CDR3 DNA is TGTGCCAGCAGCCTGACAGGGGTCGGCTACACCTTC.

The chain links TRBV27 to TRBJ2-1; a weak D match, TRBD1 (6 bases). The CDR3 consists of 12 residues. Germline CDR1 reads MNHEY; CDR2 reads SMNVEV (reference sequence). Trimming took off 6 bases at V and 8 bases at J, with 11 bases between the two ends. CDR3 in DNA: TGTGCCAGCAGGAACAGGGTGGATGAGCAGTTCTTC. It encodes CASRNRVDEQFF.

V gene TRBV27 combines with J gene TRBJ1-1; D is ambiguous. This CDR3 has 14 residues. The V gene lost 6 bases and the J gene lost 0 bases, with 11 bases spanning the gap. In germline, CDR1 is MNHEY, CDR2 SMNVEV (reference sequence). The CDR3 is CASRLMGVNTEAFF. The DNA of the CDR3 is TGTGCCAGCAGGTTAATGGGAGTGAACACTGAAGCTTTCTTT.

DNA of the CDR3: TGTGCCAGCAGAATAGACAGGGCGGCTGGCTACACCTTC. Residues: CASRIDRAAGYTF. V gene TRBV6-5 combines with J gene TRBJ1-2; 7 bases match TRBD1. Germline V lookup: CDR1 MNHEY, CDR2 SVGAGI. The CDR3 runs to 13 residues. With V trimmed by 6 bases and J by 7 bases, 8 bases remained unmatched.

V usage is TRBV6-1 and J usage is TRBJ2-7; D remains unclear. V lost 5 bases to trimming and J lost 5 bases, with 16 bases between them. The CDR3 spans 14 residues. Germline values: CDR1 MNHNS, CDR2 SASEGT. Here the CDR3 DNA reads TGTGCCAGCAGTAGAAAGACTGAGGCGGACGAGCAGTACTTC. It yields the protein CASSRKTEADEQYF.

This chain links TRBV7-9 with TRBJ1-6; 8 nucleotides line up with TRBD1. J lost 4 bases, V lost 5 bases, and 4 bases had no gene match. The CDR3 runs to 15 residues. Germline V CDR1 and CDR2: SEHNR, FQNEAQ (reference sequence). The CDR3 sequence: CASSPGTGYNSPLHF. In DNA, the CDR3 is TGTGCCAGCAGCCCCGGGACAGGTTATAATTCACCCCTCCACTTT. Variable domain in full (rest from reference TRBV7-9 and TRBJ1-6): DTGVSQNPRHKITKRGQNVTFRCDPISEHNRLYWYRQTLGQGPEFLTYFQNEAQLEKSRLLSDRFSAERPKGSFSTLEIQRTEQGDSAMYLCASSPGTGYNSPLHFGNGTRLTVT.

V and J are TRBV5-6 and TRBJ2-3; D gene unclear. Trimming took off 0 bases at V and 1 base at J, with 9 bases between the two ends. CDR1 SGHDT and CDR2 YYEEEE come from the germline V gene. The CDR3 consists of 15 residues. The CDR3, as DNA: TGTGCCAGCAGCTTGGGGTTACTCGGCACAGATACGCAGTATTTT. Encoded protein: CASSLGLLGTDTQYF.

The gene calls are TRBV11-2 and TRBJ2-7, with 7 bases that match TRBD2. Germline V gives CDR1 SGHAT, CDR2 FQNNGV. The CDR3 has 14 amino acids. V lost 3 bases to trimming and J lost 6 bases; unmatched junction nucleotides: 8. CDR3 DNA: TGTGCCAGCAGCTTCGGACTAGACGAGGGCGAGCAGTACTTC. Translating gives CASSFGLDEGEQYF.

This clone was counted only a few times. This chain uses TRBV6-5 with TRBJ2-3; D possibly corresponds to TRBD1 (5 bases). The CDR3 contains 14 residues. Germline V gene sequence: CDR1 MNHEY, CDR2 SVGAGI. V lost 8 bases to trimming and J lost 2 bases, with 14 bases between them. CDR3 loop: CASDFQTDTDTQYF. CDR3 DNA sequence: TGTGCCAGCGACTTTCAGACAGACACAGATACGCAGTATTTT.

The gene calls are TRBV7-8 and TRBJ2-1; D is perhaps TRBD2 (6 bases). CDR3 size: 15 residues. The V gene lost 4 bases and the J gene lost 5 bases, with 15 bases spanning the gap. The germline V gene has CDR1 SGHVS and CDR2 FQNEAQ. Here the CDR3 reads CASSSAAGGNNEQFF. CDR3 sequence (DNA): TGTGCCAGCAGCTCGGCCGCCGGGGGAAACAATGAGCAGTTCTTC. The variable domain in full, completed from reference TRBV7-8 and TRBJ2-1, reads GAGVSQSPRYKVAKRGQDVALRCDPISGHVSLFWYQQALGQGPEFLTYFQNEAQLDKSGLPSDRFFAERPEGSVSTLKIQRTQQEDSAVYLCASSSAAGGNNEQFFGPGTRLTVL.

V and J are TRBV4-1 and TRBJ1-2, with 7 bases aligning to TRBD1. The CDR3 has 18 amino acids. V was clipped by 1 base and J by 6 bases; unmatched bases: 17. CDR1 is MGHRA, CDR2 YSYEKL, per germline. CDR3 sequence: CASSQVRDPGQDVHGYTF. The DNA for the CDR3 is TGCGCCAGCAGCCAAGTGAGAGACCCAGGACAGGACGTGCATGGCTACACCTTC.

The chain joins TRBV10-3 to TRBJ1-4; 7 positions match TRBD1. CDR3 size: 13 residues. From germline, CDR1 is ENHRY and CDR2 SYGVKD. With 10 bases clipped from V and 0 bases from J, the junction kept 2 bases outside the gene matches. CDR3 in DNA: TGTGCCACAACAGGGGCAACTAATGAAAAACTGTTTTTT. It translates to CATTGATNEKLFF.